This T cell receptor (beta chain) was recorded in a study of T-cell reconstitution after alpha-beta-depleted transplantation in children. This CDR3 contains 16 residues. The germline V gene has CDR1 SGHAT and CDR2 FQDESV (reference sequence). Germline trimming cut 7 bases from V and 12 bases from J; bases unmatched to any gene: 19. Notes on this clonotype: Antigen: not known.

The study, taken as a whole, reports: Most T-cell counts and diversity one year after the transplant came from T cells that were newly produced.

Unique molecular identifiers were used to barcode this TCRbeta library. TCRdb itself ran the PCR reads through MiXCR, one entry per CDR3 protein. The sample records a few hundred thousand distinct CDR3 sequences, 13% being singletons. This rearrangement joins TRBV11-1 to TRBJ2-1; 9 nucleotides line up with TRBD1. The material was PBMCs, mostly from graft donor cells, obtained 360 days after TCRalphabeta/CD19-depleted stem cell transplant. This TCR was recovered from a male patient younger than 18 who had a stem cell transplant for acute myeloid leukemia, so the T cells may come from the graft donor. CDR3 in DNA: TGTGCCAGCAACCCCAACCGGGACAGGGCCGTAGGAGGGCAGTTCTTC. This sequence encodes CASNPNRDRAVGGQFF.